This T cell receptor beta chain is from a study of T cell responses to AZD1222 COVID-19 vaccine. TCRdb's copy holds only in-frame clones and misses some; the assay was immunoSEQ multiplex PCR. Among some 91,000 clones listed, around 90% were seen once. This sequence originates from an adult in good health. The source was peripheral blood, collected on day 0 of AZD1222 vaccination.

The CDR3 here is CASRDLGTGNAGNTIYF. CDR3 in DNA: TGTGCCAGCAGGGACTTAGGGACAGGGAACGCTGGAAACACCATATATTTT. This chain joins TRBV27 and TRBJ1-3, with 9 bases aligning to TRBD1. J lost 2 bases, V lost 6 bases, and 11 bases had no gene match. CDR1 is MNHEY, CDR2 SMNVEV, per germline (reference sequence). This CDR3 contains 17 residues.